A few counts support the clone carrying this T cell receptor (beta chain). Its matching antigen is unknown. The source of the sample is a study of post-analysis software for immune sequencing data. About the study: The disease courses spanned relapsing-remitting, secondary progressive and progressive-relapsing forms of multiple sclerosis. Whole-study findings and limits: Comparison of patients with controls showed a handful of TRBV segments more frequent in patients, TRBV5-6, TRBV5-1 and TRBV20-1 among them. Samples from a shared batch, those prepared together, strongly co-clustered by F measure. Normalized Chao1 diversity was significantly lower in multiple sclerosis patients than in controls.

Unique molecular identifiers were built into the TCR beta cDNA libraries. Between about 1 and 11 million T cells gave rise to some 470,000 cDNA molecules. TCRdb itself ran the PCR reads through MiXCR, one entry per CDR3 protein. The sample has about 810,000 distinct CDR3 sequences, approximately 50% seen once. The V gene lost 3 bases and the J gene lost 3 bases, with 16 bases spanning the gap. Germline CDR1 MGHDK, CDR2 SYGVNS. This CDR3 contains 16 residues. The rearrangement links TRBV25-1 to TRBJ2-3, with D perhaps matching TRBD2 (5 bases). This clonotype was sampled from a girl aged 10-17 years with multiple sclerosis. Sequencing used blood. The CDR3: CASSEREPGVTDTQYF. The CDR3 bases are TGTGCCAGCAGTGAGAGGGAGCCCGGTGTTACAGATACGCAGTATTTT.